A single T cell receptor beta chain is shown here with its context. What it binds is unknown. There are 13 residues in the CDR3. Germline V gives CDR1 SEHNR, CDR2 FQNEAQ (reference sequence). Between the trimmed V and J ends, which lost 11 bases and 5 bases, there was a span of 16 bases. The assay was immunoSEQ multiplex PCR, and TCRdb's table has in-frame clones only and misses some. Here the sample spans just over 90,000 clones, approximately 94% being singletons. This sample stems from a study of OX40 agonist ivuxolimab in advanced cancers. Overall study context: Ivuxolimab is a fully human IgG2 antibody that activates OX40 (CD134). Partial responses were recorded for three patients, including one with hepatocellular carcinoma and two with cutaneous melanoma. Patients with hepatocellular carcinoma, melanoma, renal cell or head and neck cancer made up the dose-escalation patients.

Study-wide points: CD8+ T cells averaged more expanded clones than CD4+.

The V and J genes are TRBV7-9 and TRBJ2-4; maybe TRBD2 (5 bases). The TCR originated in an adult with an advanced solid tumor such as melanoma, head and neck, liver or kidney cancer. Specimen: CD4+ or CD8+ T cells sorted from blood, collected in a trial of the OX40 agonist ivuxolimab. CDR3 DNA: TGTGCCCCCACGGAACTAGGCGAAAACATTCAGTACTTC. Translation gives CAPTELGENIQYF.